A single T cell receptor (beta chain) is shown here with its context. The record originates from a study of early T cells in non-severe SARS-CoV-2 infection. The CDR3 loop spans 14 amino acids. After removal of 5 bases from V and 7 bases from J, the junction contained 4 bases not matched to a gene. TCRdb redid the calling of the 5' RACE reads with MiXCR, one entry per CDR3 protein. The table includes some 110,000 distinct CDR3 sequences, 15% detected once. The chain couples TRBV12-3 or TRBV12-4 to TRBJ2-1, with TRBD1 identical over 11 bases. The sequenced sample consisted of whole blood. The origin of this receptor is an adult who was a healthcare worker with PCR-confirmed SARS-CoV-2 infection or an uninfected control (not recorded which). CDR3 amino acids: CASSPGQGGNEQFF. Written as DNA, the CDR3 is TGTGCCAGCAGTCCGGGACAGGGGGGGAATGAGCAGTTCTTC.